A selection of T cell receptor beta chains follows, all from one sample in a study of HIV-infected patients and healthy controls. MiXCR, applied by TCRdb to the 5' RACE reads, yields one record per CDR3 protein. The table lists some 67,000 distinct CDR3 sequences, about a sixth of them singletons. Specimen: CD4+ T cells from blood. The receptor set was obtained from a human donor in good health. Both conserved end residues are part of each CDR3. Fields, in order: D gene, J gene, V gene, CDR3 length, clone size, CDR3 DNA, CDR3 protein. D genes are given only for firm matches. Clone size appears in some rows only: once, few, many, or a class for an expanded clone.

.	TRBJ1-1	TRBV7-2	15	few	TGTGCCAGCAGCCCCGAGCGAGTCATGAACACTGAAGCTTTCTTT	CASSPERVMNTEAFF
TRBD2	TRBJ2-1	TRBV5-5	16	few	TGTGCCAGCAGCTTGGTTCGACTAGCGGGAGGAGAGGTGCAGTTCTTC	CASSLVRLAGGEVQFF
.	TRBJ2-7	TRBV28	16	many	TGTGCCAGCAGCCCCTGGGACCGACGTGGAGTTCTCGAGCAGTACTTC	CASSPWDRRGVLEQYF
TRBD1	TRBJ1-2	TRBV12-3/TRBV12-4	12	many	TGTGCCAGCAGACAGGGGGCTGGCGGCTACACCTTC	CASRQGAGGYTF
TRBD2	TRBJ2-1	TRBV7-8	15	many	TGTGCCAGCAGCAAAACCGGGACTAGCGGTAATGAGCAGTTCTTC	CASSKTGTSGNEQFF
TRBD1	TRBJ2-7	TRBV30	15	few	TGTGCCTGGAGTAACCGGGACAGGGACCCCTACGAGCAGTACTTC	CAWSNRDRDPYEQYF
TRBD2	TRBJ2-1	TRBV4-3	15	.	TGCGCCAGCAGCCGGACTAGCGGGATGGGCGATGAGCAGTTCTTC	CASSRTSGMGDEQFF
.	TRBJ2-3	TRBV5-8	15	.	TGTGCCAGCAGCTTTAGACAGGTAGTCGCCGATACGCAGTATTTT	CASSFRQVVADTQYF
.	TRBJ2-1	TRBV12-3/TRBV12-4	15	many	TGTGCCAGCAGTTTTGATAGGAGCTCCTACAATGAGCAGTTCTTC	CASSFDRSSYNEQFF
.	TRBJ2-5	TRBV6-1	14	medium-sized	TGTGCCAGCAGTGAAGACCCCGCCCGAGAGACCCAGTACTTC	CASSEDPARETQYF
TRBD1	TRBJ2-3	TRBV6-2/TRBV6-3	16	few	TGTGCCAGCAATATCGTATGGGGACAGCGCACAGATACGCAGTATTTT	CASNIVWGQRTDTQYF
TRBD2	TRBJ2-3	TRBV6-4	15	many	TGTGCCAGCAGTATCGGCGGGGGGGCCGAAGATACGCAGTATTTT	CASSIGGGAEDTQYF
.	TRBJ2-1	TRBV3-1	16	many	TGTGCCAGCAGCCAAGTAGGCCAGGGGTCCTACAATGAGCAGTTCTTC	CASSQVGQGSYNEQFF
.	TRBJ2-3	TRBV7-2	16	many	TGTGCCAGCAGCCACCAAGCGGGCCTGAGCACAGATACGCAGTATTTT	CASSHQAGLSTDTQYF
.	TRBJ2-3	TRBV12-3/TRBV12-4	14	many	TGTGCCAGCAGTTTGGTTCAGGTCCCCGATACGCAGTATTTT	CASSLVQVPDTQYF
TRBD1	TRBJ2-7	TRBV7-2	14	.	TGTGCCAGCAGCTCGGACAGGGGTTCGGACGAGCAGTACTTC	CASSSDRGSDEQYF
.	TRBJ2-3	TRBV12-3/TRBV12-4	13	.	TGTGCCAGCAGTTTAAGGGGGACAGATACGCAGTATTTT	CASSLRGTDTQYF
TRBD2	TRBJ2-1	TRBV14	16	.	TGTGCCAGCAGCCCAAGACGCGGGAGCCCCTACAATGAGCAGTTCTTC	CASSPRRGSPYNEQFF
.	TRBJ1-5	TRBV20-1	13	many	TGCAGTGTAGGTAAAATTAGCAATCAGCCCCAGCATTTT	CSVGKISNQPQHF
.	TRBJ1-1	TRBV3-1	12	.	TGTGCCAGCAGCCAAGAAGGGGTAAGGGCTTTCTTT	CASSQEGVRAFF
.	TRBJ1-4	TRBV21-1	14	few	TGTGCCAGCAGCAAAGTTCCAGGCTGTGAAAAACTGTTTTTT	CASSKVPGCEKLFF
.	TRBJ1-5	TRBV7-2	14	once	TGTGCCAGCAGCCCCCGGGGACCCGACCGGCCCCAGCATTTT	CASSPRGPDRPQHF
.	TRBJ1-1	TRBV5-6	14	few	TGTGCCAGCAGCTTGAGCAGAGGTGTCACTGAAGCTTTCTTT	CASSLSRGVTEAFF
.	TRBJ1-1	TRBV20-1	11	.	TGCAGTGTTTGGCGGAACACTGAAACTTTCTTT	CSVWRNTETFF
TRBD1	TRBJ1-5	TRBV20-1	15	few	TGCAGTGCTACTCGGACAGGGGGAACCAATCAGCCCCAGCATTTT	CSATRTGGTNQPQHF
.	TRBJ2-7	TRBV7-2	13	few	TGTGCCAGCAGCTTAGCAACTAGTTCCGAGCAGTACTTC	CASSLATSSEQYF
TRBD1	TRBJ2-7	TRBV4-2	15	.	TGTGCCAGCAGCCAGGGGACAGGGTGGGTCTACGAGCAGTACTTC	CASSQGTGWVYEQYF
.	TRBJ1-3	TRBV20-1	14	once	TGCAGTGCTGGGGACATGAGCTCTGGAAACACCATATATTTT	CSAGDMSSGNTIYF